This TCR beta chain was captured by sequencing in a study of CD8 T cells in ankylosing spondylitis. The authors made TCR beta libraries by quantitative 5'-RACE with molecular barcodes. TCRdb reprocessed the 5' RACE reads with MiXCR, giving one entry per CDR3 protein. In the table there are about 69,000 distinct CDR3 sequences, about 5.4% of which are singletons. From germline, CDR1 is SGDLS and CDR2 YYNGEE. The V end was cut by 0 bases, the J end by 13 bases, with 17 bases between. CDR3 length equals 15 residues. Of note for this clonotype: Its antigen is unidentified. A read error is possible here, since a much larger clone lies one base away.

Regarding the study as a whole: Seemingly characteristic of ankylosing spondylitis blood was a TCR beta motif consisting of eight highly homologous variants. Reportedly, matched ankylosing spondylitis synovial fluid was significantly enriched for disease-linked clones. A number of the motif variants had already been described in reactive arthritis synovial fluid and blood.

V is TRBV9 and J is TRBJ1-6; D possibly corresponds to TRBD1 (6 bases). The sample consisted of blood, either unsorted or a sorted T cell fraction (not recorded which). This TCR came from a male donor with ankylosing spondylitis or in good health (not recorded which). CDR3 DNA sequence: TGTGCCAGCAGCGTAGAGGGGGAGGCGGGGGCGCCCCTCCACTTT. Its translation is CASSVEGEAGAPLHF.